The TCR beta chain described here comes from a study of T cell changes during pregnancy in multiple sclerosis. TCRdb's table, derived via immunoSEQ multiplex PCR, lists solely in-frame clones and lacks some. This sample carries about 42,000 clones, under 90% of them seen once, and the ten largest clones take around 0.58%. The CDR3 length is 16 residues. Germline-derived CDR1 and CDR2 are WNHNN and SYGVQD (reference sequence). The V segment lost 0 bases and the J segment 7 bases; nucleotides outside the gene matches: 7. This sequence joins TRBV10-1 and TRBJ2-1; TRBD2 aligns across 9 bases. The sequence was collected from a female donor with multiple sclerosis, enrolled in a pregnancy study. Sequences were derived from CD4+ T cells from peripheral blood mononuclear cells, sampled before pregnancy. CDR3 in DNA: TGCGCCAGCAGTGAGTCGCTAGCGGGAAGGTGGAATGAGCAGTTCTTC. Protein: CASSESLAGRWNEQFF.